This T cell receptor (beta chain) was identified in a study of T cells expressing NK-cell markers. It was by 5'RACE template switching with UMIs that TCR beta cDNA was made. Reprocessing the 5' RACE reads, TCRdb reports a single entry for every CDR3 protein and omits DNA. The sample data list 550,000 or so distinct CDR3 sequences. The receptor was derived from a man between 18 and 29 years old in good health. Sequenced input: blood T cells: a sorted CD56 or NKG2C T cell subset, CD4+ or CD8+ T cells, or bulk PBMC T cells (not recorded which).

CDR3 in amino acids: CASSFSGTPEQFF. The chain employs TRBV5-1 and TRBJ2-1; the D call from TCRdb, TRBD2, cannot be confirmed without DNA. Per the germline V gene, CDR1 is SGHRS and CDR2 is YFSETQ. The CDR3 sequence is 13 residues long.